A selection of T cell receptor beta chains follows, all from one sample in a study of T cells in Graves' hyperthyroidism and ophthalmopathy. TCRdb re-called the multiplex PCR reads through MiXCR, storing one row per CDR3 protein. Of over 450,000 distinct CDR3 sequences listed, 15% to 20% are singletons. The sequenced sample consisted of blood. The receptors shown here come from a woman between 18 and 30 years old with Graves' ophthalmopathy. Each CDR3 is given with its conserved first and last residue. A D gene is named only where the DNA matches it firmly. Where a row states a size, it is once, few, many or the class of an expanded clone; other rows omit it.

clone size	CDR3 length	D gene	V gene	J gene	CDR3 DNA	CDR3 protein
.	16	.	TRBV27	TRBJ2-1	TGTGCCAGCAGACTTGCGGCGGGAAGCTCCTACAATGAGCAGTTCTTC	CASRLAAGSSYNEQFF
.	15	TRBD1	TRBV10-3	TRBJ1-1	TGTGCCATCAGAACACCACAGGGGATGAACACTGAAGCTTTCTTT	CAIRTPQGMNTEAFF
many	13	.	TRBV2	TRBJ2-7	TGTGCCAGCAGGGGGACGGGAAAGTACGAGCAGTACTTC	CASRGTGKYEQYF
.	15	TRBD2	TRBV19	TRBJ2-7	TGTGCCAGTAGTATCGCTAGCGGTTCCTACAATGAGCAGTACTTC	CASSIASGSYNEQYF
few	13	.	TRBV7-9	TRBJ1-4	TGTGCCAGCAGCTTCGGGGGGGAGGAAAAACTGTTTTTT	CASSFGGEEKLFF
few	14	TRBD1	TRBV29-1	TRBJ1-2	TGCAGCGTTGAAGCGACAGGGCGGGGCTATGGCTACACCTTC	CSVEATGRGYGYTF
many	16	.	TRBV6-5	TRBJ1-1	TGTGCCAGCAGTTACTCGGGGGCGCCGGACGGCGATGAAGCTTTCTTT	CASSYSGAPDGDEAFF
many	12	TRBD1	TRBV3-1	TRBJ1-1	TGTGCCAGCAGCCAAGACGGACAGGGAGCTTTCTTT	CASSQDGQGAFF
.	16	.	TRBV4-1	TRBJ2-3	TGCGCCAGCAACCGCGCGGGTATAGTTAGGGGAGATACGCAGTATTTT	CASNRAGIVRGDTQYF
.	13	.	TRBV19	TRBJ1-1	TGTGCCAGTAGCTACGGACAGTACACTGAAGCTTTCTTT	CASSYGQYTEAFF
many	13	.	TRBV7-6	TRBJ2-1	TGTGCCAGCAGCTTAGGGTGGGGCAATGAGCAGTTCTTC	CASSLGWGNEQFF
few	14	.	TRBV6-1	TRBJ1-6	TGTGCCAGCAGTGAACAGGGTGGTAATTCACCCCTCCACTTT	CASSEQGGNSPLHF
many	13	.	TRBV10-3	TRBJ1-2	TGTGCCATCAGTGGCACCGTGAACTATGGCTACACCTTC	CAISGTVNYGYTF
few	15	TRBD1	TRBV7-2	TRBJ1-2	TGTGCCAGCACCCGGGGGGGAACAGGGGGCTTTGGCTACACCTTC	CASTRGGTGGFGYTF
.	17	TRBD2	TRBV9	TRBJ2-3	TGTGCCAGCAGCGTAGGGGGACTAGCGGGAGTTGGGGATACGCAGTATTTT	CASSVGGLAGVGDTQYF
few	16	TRBD2	TRBV6-1	TRBJ2-6	TGTGCCAGCAGCGCCCCGGGGGGCTCTGGGGCCAACGTCCTGACTTTC	CASSAPGGSGANVLTF
.	12	TRBD2	TRBV29-1	TRBJ2-7	TGCAGCGTTGAGCAGCGGGAGCACGAGCAGTACTTC	CSVEQREHEQYF
many	16	.	TRBV3-2	TRBJ2-2	TGTGCCAGCAGCCTCCGGACTGGATCGAACACCGGGGAGCTGTTTTTT	CASSLRTGSNTGELFF
few	13	.	TRBV11-3	TRBJ2-2	TGTGCCAGCAGCCCGGTGACCACCGGGGAGCTGTTTTTT	CASSPVTTGELFF
few	13	TRBD2	TRBV27	TRBJ2-7	TGTGCCAGCTCGACTAGCGGGAGCGGCGAGCAGTACTTC	CASSTSGSGEQYF